Each of the 23 T cell receptor beta chains below was sequenced from the same sample in a study of cytomegalovirus exposure and HLA in healthy donors. Data came from immunoSEQ multiplex PCR; TCRdb stores just in-frame clones and leaves some out. The sample carries around 300,000 clones, 80% to 90% recorded once. Material: PBMCs. These receptor sequences come from a woman between 18 and 29 years old in good health and CMV-seronegative.

The V and J genes are TRBV7-2 and TRBJ1-5; D uncertain. Germline V CDR1 and CDR2: SGHTA, FQGNSA. This CDR3 comprises 15 residues. Between the trimmed V and J ends, which lost 1 base and 1 base, there was a span of 8 bases. This CDR3 reads CASSLGVRSNQPQHF. CDR3 nucleotide sequence: TGTGCCAGCAGCTTAGGGGTGCGGAGCAATCAGCCCCAGCATTTT.

The CDR3 reads CASRWQGGDTQYF. The CDR3 DNA sequence: TGTGCCAGCAGGTGGCAGGGGGGAGATACGCAGTATTTT. The chain combines TRBV6-5 with TRBJ2-3; a weak D match, TRBD1 (7 bases). V lost 6 bases, J lost 5 bases, and 12 bases lay in between. CDR1 and CDR2 from the germline V gene are MNHEY and SVGAGI. This CDR3 has 13 amino acids.

V is TRBV6-5 and J is TRBJ2-1; 7 bases are shared with TRBD2. V was pared by 7 bases and J by 0 bases, with 6 bases of the junction left unmatched. Germline CDR1 MNHEY, CDR2 SVGAGI. CDR3 length: 15 amino acids. The CDR3 DNA sequence: TGTGCCAGCATGGGCGGGAGCCTCTCCTACAATGAGCAGTTCTTC. This gives the protein CASMGGSLSYNEQFF.

This clone has just one count. The rearrangement uses TRBV5-1 and TRBJ2-7, with 7 bases that match TRBD1. V trimming: 1 base; J trimming: 6 bases; junction bases outside the gene matches: 1. Germline CDR1 is SGHRS and CDR2 is YFSETQ. There are 12 residues in the CDR3. For the CDR3, the DNA is TGCGCCAGCAGCTTGAGGGGGCTCGAGCAGTACTTC. It is translated as CASSLRGLEQYF.

The V call is TRBV25-1, the J call TRBJ2-7; 7 nucleotides line up with TRBD1. CDR3 length equals 15 residues. The V gene's germline CDR1 is MGHDK and CDR2 SYGVNS. V lost 6 bases, J lost 3 bases, and 11 bases stayed unmatched. The CDR3 coding sequence is TGTGCCAGCAGCTATTCGACAGGGATTCTCTACGAGCAGTACTTC. It is translated as CASSYSTGILYEQYF.

V gene TRBV13 combines with J gene TRBJ2-7; D call uncertain. This CDR3 is 13 amino acids long. Trimming removed 5 bases from V and 2 bases from J, with 10 bases in between. The germline CDR1 and CDR2 sequences are PRHDT and FYEKMQ (reference sequence). In nucleotides, the CDR3 is TGTGCCAGCAGCCTTGGGCCTGCCTACGAGCAGTACTTC. Its protein product is CASSLGPAYEQYF.

J is TRBJ2-3 and V is TRBV30, with D maybe TRBD1 (6 bases). Germline V CDR1 and CDR2: GTSNPN, SVGIG (reference sequence). V lost 0 bases, J lost 2 bases, and 12 bases lay in between. CDR3 length: 15 residues. The CDR3 DNA reads TGTGCCTGGAGTGTACCGGGACACAACACAGATACGCAGTATTTT. This gives the protein CAWSVPGHNTDTQYF. Complete variable domain (other parts from reference TRBV30 and TRBJ2-3): SQTIHQWPATLVQPVGSPLSLECTVEGTSNPNLYWYRQAAGRGLQLLFYSVGIGQISSEVPQNLSASRPQDRQFILSSKKLLLSDSGFYLCAWSVPGHNTDTQYFGPGTRLTVL.

The gene calls are TRBV19 and TRBJ2-7; 10 nucleotides align to TRBD2. The CDR3 spans 15 residues. Germline-derived CDR1 and CDR2 are LNHDA and SQIVND (reference sequence). The junction had 2 bases not matched to a gene; V was cut back by 3 bases and J by 0 bases. CDR3 coding DNA: TGTGCCAGTAGTATTGCTAGCGGGGGCTCCTACGAGCAGTACTTC. It translates to CASSIASGGSYEQYF.

DNA for the CDR3: TGCAGTGCTAGCCAGCAAGAGACCCAGTACTTC. This gives the protein CSASQQETQYF. This chain uses TRBV20-1 with TRBJ2-5, with D uncertain. CDR1 is DFQATT and CDR2 is SNEGSKA in the germline V gene (reference sequence). The germline V and J ends were trimmed by 3 bases and 2 bases, with 4 bases remaining between them. The CDR3 runs to 11 residues.

This chain joins TRBV5-1 and TRBJ1-1; the D gene is possibly TRBD1 (5 bases). Germline V lookup: CDR1 SGHRS, CDR2 YFSETQ. The CDR3 consists of 14 residues. V was clipped by 5 bases and J by 1 base, with 12 bases between them. Here the CDR3 DNA reads TGCGCCAGCAGTAGGCAAGGACAGAACACTGAAGCTTTCTTT. Translation: CASSRQGQNTEAFF.

The chain couples TRBV6-5 to TRBJ2-1; 9 positions match TRBD2. After removal of 6 bases from V and 5 bases from J, the junction contained 5 bases not matched to a gene. Germline V gives CDR1 MNHEY, CDR2 SVGAGI. The CDR3 runs 14 residues. For the CDR3, the DNA is TGTGCCAGCAGAGCGGGAGGTATCCACAATGAGCAGTTCTTC. It yields the protein CASRAGGIHNEQFF.

This chain connects TRBV10-3 to TRBJ2-7; TRBD1 might be the D (6 bases). From germline, CDR1 is ENHRY and CDR2 SYGVKD. The CDR3 runs 12 residues. With 10 bases removed from V and 1 base from J, the gap between germline ends came to 11 bases. Written as DNA, the CDR3 is TGTGCCACTGGGGGCTATTCCTACGAGCAGTACTTC. This sequence encodes CATGGYSYEQYF.

Only one count was recorded for this clone. The rearrangement joins TRBV10-2 to TRBJ2-2, with D perhaps matching TRBD2 (6 bases). This CDR3 contains 14 residues. Germline-derived CDR1 and CDR2 are WSHSY and SAAADI. With 6 bases removed from V and 5 bases from J, the gap between germline ends came to 13 bases. CDR3 protein: CASRMTRRTGELFF. The CDR3 nucleotides read TGCGCCAGCAGGATGACTAGGCGGACCGGGGAGCTGTTTTTT.

This clone has just one count. The rearrangement joins TRBV28 to TRBJ2-1; 7 bases are a match to TRBD1. V was clipped by 5 bases and J by 15 bases; unmatched bases: 10. The germline V gene encodes CDR1 MDHEN and CDR2 SYDVKM. This CDR3 comprises 12 residues. The CDR3: CASSEETGVRFF. CDR3 coding DNA: TGTGCCAGCAGTGAGGAAACAGGGGTTCGGTTCTTC.

This chain joins TRBV10-1 and TRBJ2-7; 8 nucleotides agree with TRBD2. The CDR3 has 15 residues. Germline trimming cut 1 base from V and 4 bases from J; bases unmatched to any gene: 6. Per germline, CDR1 WNHNN and CDR2 SYGVQD (reference sequence). In DNA, the CDR3 is TGCGCCAGCAGTGAGTGGCCGGGAGGGACGTACGAGCAGTACTTC. Residues: CASSEWPGGTYEQYF.

This chain joins TRBV4-3 and TRBJ1-6; 8 bases agree with TRBD1. CDR3 size: 17 residues. From germline, CDR1 is LGHNA and CDR2 YSLEER. V gave up 0 bases and J gave up 8 bases; unmatched junction bases: 9. The CDR3 sequence: CASSQESDQGADSPLHF. DNA for the CDR3: TGCGCCAGCAGCCAAGAAAGTGATCAGGGGGCGGATTCACCCCTCCACTTT.

The chain carries TRBV27 and TRBJ2-7; 8 bases map to TRBD1. The CDR3 runs to 15 residues. J lost 2 bases, V lost 6 bases, and 9 bases had no gene match. Germline CDR1 is MNHEY and CDR2 is SMNVEV (reference sequence). The CDR3 loop reads CASRAGTGLTYEQYF. The CDR3 nucleotides are TGTGCCAGCAGAGCCGGGACAGGCCTAACCTACGAGCAGTACTTC.

This clone occurred once. The chain recombines TRBV5-1 with TRBJ2-3; TRBD2 might be the D (5 bases). Germline loops: CDR1 SGHRS, CDR2 YFSETQ. This CDR3 comprises 15 residues. V lost 4 bases, J lost 2 bases, and 14 bases lay in between. In DNA form, the CDR3 reads TGCGCCAGCAGCCCCCCCGACGGACTCACAGATACGCAGTATTTT. Translated: CASSPPDGLTDTQYF.

V and J are TRBV10-3 and TRBJ2-6, with D possibly matching TRBD2 (7 bases). The V gene lost 8 bases and the J gene lost 0 bases, with 14 bases spanning the gap. There are 16 residues in the CDR3. CDR1 and CDR2 from the germline V gene are ENHRY and SYGVKD. The CDR3 sequence is CAIGGGRSSGANVLTF. CDR3 DNA sequence: TGTGCCATCGGGGGGGGCCGGAGCTCTGGGGCCAACGTCCTGACTTTC.

V is TRBV5-1 and J is TRBJ1-2, with D perhaps matching TRBD1 (6 bases). V was clipped by 5 bases and J by 1 base, with 18 bases between them. This CDR3 has 16 residues. Germline V gives CDR1 SGHRS, CDR2 YFSETQ. The chain's CDR3 is CASRGLQGDLNYGYTF. As DNA, the CDR3 is TGCGCCAGCAGGGGATTACAGGGAGATCTTAACTATGGCTACACCTTC.

This clone occurred once. The chain recombines TRBV5-1 with TRBJ2-7, with 9 positions matching TRBD1. The CDR3 loop spans 14 amino acids. Per germline, CDR1 SGHRS and CDR2 YFSETQ. Trimming took 4 bases from V and 9 from J; bases not matched to a gene: 11. The CDR3 sequence is CASSLRDRDVAQYF. The CDR3 DNA reads as TGCGCCAGCAGCCTCCGGGACAGGGACGTCGCGCAGTACTTC.

The chain has TRBV5-6 and TRBJ2-2, with D maybe TRBD2 (5 bases). This CDR3 is 16 amino acids long. Germline-derived CDR1 and CDR2 are SGHDT and YYEEEE. The V gene lost 2 bases and the J gene lost 4 bases, with 15 bases spanning the gap. Written as DNA, the CDR3 is TGTGCCAGCAGCTTAGCGGAGCCCGCGGGCACCGGGGAGCTGTTTTTT. Amino acids: CASSLAEPAGTGELFF.

Only a few counts were recorded for this clone. V is TRBV5-1 and J is TRBJ2-5; 9 nucleotides align to TRBD1. This CDR3 contains 14 residues. The junction had 5 bases not matched to a gene; V was cut back by 4 bases and J by 4 bases. Germline V gene data show CDR1 as SGHRS and CDR2 as YFSETQ. The CDR3 nucleotides read TGCGCCAGCAGCGCGGAGGGACAGGGAGAGACCCAGTACTTC. It is translated as CASSAEGQGETQYF.